This is a list of T cell receptor beta chains from one sample in a study of a mutant IDH1 vaccine in newly diagnosed glioma. No antigen has been identified for these receptors. The table came from immunoSEQ multiplex PCR; TCRdb's copy has only in-frame clones and leaves some out. The repertoire includes roughly 60,000 clones, about 88% of them detected once, and approximately 3.8% sits in the top ten. The sequencing used PBMCs, collected from a glioma patient whose treatment included an IDH1 peptide vaccine. The receptors derive from a man aged 25-40 years with glioma. Each CDR3 is given with its conserved first and last residue. Fields, in order: clone size, V gene, J gene, D gene, CDR3 DNA, CDR3 protein. D genes are given only for firm matches. Not all rows give a size; the values are once, few, many and, for expanded clones, a class.

abundance: -
v_gene: TRBV23-1
j_gene: TRBJ2-2
d_gene: TRBD2
CDR3nt: TGCGCCAGCAGTCAACTAGGGACTAGCGGGGGGGCGGCCGGGGAGCTGTTTTTT
CDR3aa: CASSQLGTSGGAAGELFF

abundance: -
v_gene: TRBV10-2
j_gene: TRBJ2-7
d_gene: TRBD2
CDR3nt: TGCGCCAGCAGTGAGCCACCGGGACTAACTACCTACGAGCAGTACTTC
CDR3aa: CASSEPPGLTTYEQYF

abundance: -
v_gene: TRBV5-4
j_gene: TRBJ2-7
d_gene: TRBD1
CDR3nt: TGTGCCAGCAGCTTAGGGACAGGAGTCAACTTAAGAGGCTACGAGCAGTACTTC
CDR3aa: CASSLGTGVNLRGYEQYF

abundance: -
v_gene: TRBV25-1
j_gene: TRBJ2-7
d_gene: -
CDR3nt: TGTGCCAGCAGTGTTCAGACTTCTCACGAGCAGTACTTC
CDR3aa: CASSVQTSHEQYF

abundance: -
v_gene: TRBV29-1
j_gene: TRBJ2-1
d_gene: -
CDR3nt: TGCAGCGGCCGGAGGGGGGGAGAGGCGGCGTTCTTC
CDR3aa: CSGRRGGEAAFF

abundance: -
v_gene: TRBV9
j_gene: TRBJ2-2
d_gene: -
CDR3nt: TGTGCCAGCAGCGTAGAATGGGGGCGGACCGGGGAGCTGTTTTTT
CDR3aa: CASSVEWGRTGELFF

abundance: -
v_gene: TRBV7-2
j_gene: TRBJ2-7
d_gene: -
CDR3nt: TGTGCCAGCAGCCCCGACTATCCCAACGAGCAGTACTTC
CDR3aa: CASSPDYPNEQYF

abundance: -
v_gene: TRBV6-4
j_gene: TRBJ2-5
d_gene: TRBD1
CDR3nt: TGTGCCAGCAGTGAGACGGCAGGGGGCACCGTATGGACCCAGTACTTC
CDR3aa: CASSETAGGTVWTQYF

abundance: -
v_gene: TRBV5-8
j_gene: TRBJ1-4
d_gene: -
CDR3nt: TGTGCCAGCAGCTTGGTGTCCCCCACTAATGAAAAACTGTTTTTT
CDR3aa: CASSLVSPTNEKLFF

abundance: few
v_gene: TRBV19
j_gene: TRBJ1-6
d_gene: -
CDR3nt: TGTGCCAGTAGACTGTCTTATAATTCACCCCTCCACTTT
CDR3aa: CASRLSYNSPLHF

abundance: -
v_gene: TRBV15
j_gene: TRBJ1-5
d_gene: -
CDR3nt: TGTGCCACCAGCAGGGACACCGAGAATATTCAGCCCCAGCATTTT
CDR3aa: CATSRDTENIQPQHF

abundance: -
v_gene: TRBV11-3
j_gene: TRBJ2-2
d_gene: TRBD1
CDR3nt: TGTGCCAGCAGCTTAGATACAGGGGCGTCTACCGGGGAGCTGTTTTTT
CDR3aa: CASSLDTGASTGELFF

abundance: -
v_gene: TRBV5-1
j_gene: TRBJ2-5
d_gene: TRBD2
CDR3nt: TGCGCCAGCAGCACTAGCGGTTCAGGGGAGACCCAGTACTTC
CDR3aa: CASSTSGSGETQYF

abundance: -
v_gene: TRBV16
j_gene: TRBJ1-1
d_gene: -
CDR3nt: TGTGCCAGCAGCCAATCCTTTAACACTGAAGCTTTCTTT
CDR3aa: CASSQSFNTEAFF

abundance: -
v_gene: TRBV7-2
j_gene: TRBJ2-7
d_gene: -
CDR3nt: TGTGCCAGCAGCTTAGCGTTGCGGGCGCATTACGAGCAGTACTTC
CDR3aa: CASSLALRAHYEQYF